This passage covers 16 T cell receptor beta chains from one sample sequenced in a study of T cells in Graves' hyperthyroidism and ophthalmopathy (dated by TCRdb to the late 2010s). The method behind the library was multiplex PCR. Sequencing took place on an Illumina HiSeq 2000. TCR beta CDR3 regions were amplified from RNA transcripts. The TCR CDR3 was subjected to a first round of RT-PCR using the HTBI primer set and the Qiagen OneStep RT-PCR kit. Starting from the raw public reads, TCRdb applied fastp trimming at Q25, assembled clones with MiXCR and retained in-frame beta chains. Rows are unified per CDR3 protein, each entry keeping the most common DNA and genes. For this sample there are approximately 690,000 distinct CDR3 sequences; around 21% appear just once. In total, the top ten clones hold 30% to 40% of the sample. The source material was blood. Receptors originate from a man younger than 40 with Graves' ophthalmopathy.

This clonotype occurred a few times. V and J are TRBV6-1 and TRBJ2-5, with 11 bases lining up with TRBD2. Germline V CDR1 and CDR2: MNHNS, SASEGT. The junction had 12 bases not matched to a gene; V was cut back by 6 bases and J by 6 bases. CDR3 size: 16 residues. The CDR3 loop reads CASSSTVAGGQKTQYF. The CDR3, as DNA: TGTGCCAGCAGCTCTACAGTAGCGGGAGGGCAGAAGACCCAGTACTTC.

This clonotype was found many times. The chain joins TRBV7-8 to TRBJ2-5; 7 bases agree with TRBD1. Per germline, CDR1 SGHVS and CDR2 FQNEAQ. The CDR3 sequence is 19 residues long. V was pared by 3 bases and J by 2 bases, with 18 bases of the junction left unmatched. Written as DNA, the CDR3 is TGTGCCAGCAGCTTCCCAACCGTAGACCGGGACAGCTTTCAAGAGACCCAGTACTTC. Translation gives CASSFPTVDRDSFQETQYF. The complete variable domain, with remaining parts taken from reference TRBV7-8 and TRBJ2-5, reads GAGVSQSPRYKVAKRGQDVALRCDPISGHVSLFWYQQALGQGPEFLTYFQNEAQLDKSGLPSDRFFAERPEGSVSTLKIQRTQQEDSAVYLCASSFPTVDRDSFQETQYFGPGTRLLVL.

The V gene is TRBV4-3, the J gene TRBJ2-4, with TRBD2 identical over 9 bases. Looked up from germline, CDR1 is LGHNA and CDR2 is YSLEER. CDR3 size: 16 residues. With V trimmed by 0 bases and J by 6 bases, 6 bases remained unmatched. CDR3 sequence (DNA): TGCGCCAGCAGCCAAGAGGGGACTAGCAGACGAAACATTCAGTACTTC. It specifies CASSQEGTSRRNIQYF.

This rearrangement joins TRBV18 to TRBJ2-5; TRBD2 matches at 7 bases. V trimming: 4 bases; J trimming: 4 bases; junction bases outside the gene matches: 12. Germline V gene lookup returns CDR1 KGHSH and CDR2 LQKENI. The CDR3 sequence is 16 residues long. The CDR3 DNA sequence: TGTGCCAGCTCACGATCTACCACTAGCGTCGGAGAGACCCAGTACTTC. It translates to CASSRSTTSVGETQYF.

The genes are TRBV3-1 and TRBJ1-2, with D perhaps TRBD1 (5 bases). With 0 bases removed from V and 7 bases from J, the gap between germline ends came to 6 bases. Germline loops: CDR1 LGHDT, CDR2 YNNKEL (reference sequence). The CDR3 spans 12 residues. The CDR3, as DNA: TGTGCCAGCAGCCAAGATCAGGGTGGCTACACCTTC. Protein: CASSQDQGGYTF. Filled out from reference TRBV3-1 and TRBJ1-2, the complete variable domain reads DTAVSQTPKYLVTQMGNDKSIKCEQNLGHDTMYWYKQDSKKFLKIMFSYNNKELIINETVPNRFSPKSPDKAHLNLHINSLELGDSAVYFCASSQDQGGYTFGSGTRLTVV.

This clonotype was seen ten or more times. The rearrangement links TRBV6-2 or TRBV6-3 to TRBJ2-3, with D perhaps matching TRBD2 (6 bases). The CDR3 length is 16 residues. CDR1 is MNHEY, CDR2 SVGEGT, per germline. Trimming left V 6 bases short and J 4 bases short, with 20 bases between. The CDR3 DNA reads TGTGCCAGCAGACGTAGCGGAGGAAGGATGGCAGATACGCAGTATTTT. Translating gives CASRRSGGRMADTQYF.

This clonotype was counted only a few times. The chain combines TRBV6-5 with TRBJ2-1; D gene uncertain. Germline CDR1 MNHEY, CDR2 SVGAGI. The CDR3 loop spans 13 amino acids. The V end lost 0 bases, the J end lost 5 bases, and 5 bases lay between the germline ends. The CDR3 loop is CASSYSANNEQFF. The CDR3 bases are TGTGCCAGCAGTTACTCGGCAAACAATGAGCAGTTCTTC.

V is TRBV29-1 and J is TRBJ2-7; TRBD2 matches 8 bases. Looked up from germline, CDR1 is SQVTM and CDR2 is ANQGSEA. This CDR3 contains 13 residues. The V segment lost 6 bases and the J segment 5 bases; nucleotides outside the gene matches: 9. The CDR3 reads CSVGGVLGDEQYF. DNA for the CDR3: TGCAGCGTCGGGGGGGTCCTGGGGGACGAGCAGTACTTC.

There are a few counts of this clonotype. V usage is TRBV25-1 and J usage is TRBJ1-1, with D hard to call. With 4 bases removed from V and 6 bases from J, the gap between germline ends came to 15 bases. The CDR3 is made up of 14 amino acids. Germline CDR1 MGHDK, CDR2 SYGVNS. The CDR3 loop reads CASSAYSGNSEAFF. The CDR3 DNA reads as TGTGCCAGCAGTGCTTACTCAGGCAACTCTGAAGCTTTCTTT.

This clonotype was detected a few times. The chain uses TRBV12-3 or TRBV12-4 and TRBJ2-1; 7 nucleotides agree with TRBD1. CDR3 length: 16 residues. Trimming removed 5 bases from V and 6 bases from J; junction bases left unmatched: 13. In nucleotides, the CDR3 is TGTGCCAGCAGTCTCACGAACAGGGGAGTCGGCAATGAGCAGTTCTTC. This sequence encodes CASSLTNRGVGNEQFF.

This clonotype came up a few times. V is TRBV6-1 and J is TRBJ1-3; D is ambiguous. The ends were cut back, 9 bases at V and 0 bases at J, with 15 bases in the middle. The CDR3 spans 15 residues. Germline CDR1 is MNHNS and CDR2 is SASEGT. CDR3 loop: CASGVLGVSGNTIYF. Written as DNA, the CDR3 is TGTGCCAGTGGGGTTTTGGGCGTCTCTGGAAACACCATATATTTT.

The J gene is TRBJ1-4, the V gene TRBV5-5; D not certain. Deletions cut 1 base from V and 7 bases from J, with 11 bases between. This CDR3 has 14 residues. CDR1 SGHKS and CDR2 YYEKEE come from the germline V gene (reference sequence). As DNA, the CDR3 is TGTGCCAGCAGCTTGTCTGGGCGGGCTGAAAAACTGTTTTTT. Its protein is CASSLSGRAEKLFF.

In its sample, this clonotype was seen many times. CDR3 coding DNA: TGTGCCAGCAGCGCCCGTCGGGACTTCGGGGAGACCCAGTACTTC. The encoded protein is CASSARRDFGETQYF. This chain connects TRBV7-2 to TRBJ2-5, with D maybe TRBD2 (6 bases). There are 15 residues in the CDR3. The germline CDR1 and CDR2 sequences are SGHTA and FQGNSA. Between the trimmed V and J ends, which lost 5 bases and 5 bases, there was a span of 18 bases.

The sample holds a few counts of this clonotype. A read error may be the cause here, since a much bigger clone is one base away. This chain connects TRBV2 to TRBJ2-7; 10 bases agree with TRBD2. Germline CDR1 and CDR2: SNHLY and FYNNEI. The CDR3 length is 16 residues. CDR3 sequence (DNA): TGTGCCAACAGTGACGGTAGCGGGAGGCTAACCTACGAGCAGTACTTC. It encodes CANSDGSGRLTYEQYF.

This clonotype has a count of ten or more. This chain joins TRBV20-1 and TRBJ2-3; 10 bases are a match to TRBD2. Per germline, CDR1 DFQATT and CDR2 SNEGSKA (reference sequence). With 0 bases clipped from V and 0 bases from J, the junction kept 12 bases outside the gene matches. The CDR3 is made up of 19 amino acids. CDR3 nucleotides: TGCAGTGCTAGAGATAGCCCTAGCGGGAGCATGTTTAGCACAGATACGCAGTATTTT. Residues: CSARDSPSGSMFSTDTQYF.

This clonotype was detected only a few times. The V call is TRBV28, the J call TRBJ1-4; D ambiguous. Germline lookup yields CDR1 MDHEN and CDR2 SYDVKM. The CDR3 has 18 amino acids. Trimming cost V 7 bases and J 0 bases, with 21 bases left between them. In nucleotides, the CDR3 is TGTGCCAGCACCCCGAATGTGGGCCAGGCCGCAACTAATGAAAAACTGTTTTTT. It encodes CASTPNVGQAATNEKLFF.